The clone carrying this TCR beta chain was seen only a few times. Its antigen remains unidentified. Other DNA variants within this sample encode the same CDR3. The CDR3 runs 16 residues. Germline values: CDR1 MNHEY, CDR2 SMNVEV (reference sequence). With 2 bases removed from V and 3 bases from J, the gap between germline ends came to 15 bases. Profiled with immunoSEQ multiplex PCR; TCRdb holds only in-frame clones, not every one. The repertoire holds 130,000 or so clones, with approximately 91% as singletons. This entry belongs to a study of T cell responses to AZD1222 COVID-19 vaccine. The study, taken as a whole, reports: At baseline, seropositivity was found in only six or seven AZD1222 recipients. Repertoires were sampled only after the peak T cell response. Of spike-specific TCRs, nearly half reportedly target regions left unmutated in variants.

Sequencing was performed on peripheral blood, taken on day 0 of AZD1222 vaccination. The chain uses TRBV27 and TRBJ2-3, with a tentative D call TRBD2 (6 bases). The sequence was obtained from an adult in good health. As DNA, the CDR3 is TGTGCCAGCAGTTTAGCCCGGGGGAAGGGGACAGATACGCAGTATTTT. Its protein is CASSLARGKGTDTQYF.